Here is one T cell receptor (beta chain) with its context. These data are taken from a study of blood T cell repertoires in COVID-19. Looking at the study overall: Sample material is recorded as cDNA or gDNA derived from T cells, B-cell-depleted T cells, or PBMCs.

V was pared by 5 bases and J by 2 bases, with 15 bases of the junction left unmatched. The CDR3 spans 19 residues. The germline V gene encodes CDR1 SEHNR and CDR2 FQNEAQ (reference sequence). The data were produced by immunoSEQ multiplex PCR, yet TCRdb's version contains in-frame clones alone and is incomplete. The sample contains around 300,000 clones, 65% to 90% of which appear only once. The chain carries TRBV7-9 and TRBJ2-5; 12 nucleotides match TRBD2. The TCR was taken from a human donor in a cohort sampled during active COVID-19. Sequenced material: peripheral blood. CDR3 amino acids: CASSLQGLAGPRGQETQYF. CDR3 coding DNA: TGTGCCAGCAGCCTACAGGGACTAGCGGGCCCTAGGGGGCAAGAGACCCAGTACTTC.